Here is one T cell receptor (beta chain) with its context. Its antigen is unidentified. The method was immunoSEQ multiplex PCR; TCRdb's version includes in-frame clones alone and lacks a portion of them. Of over 120,000 clones detected, over 90% appear once; the ten largest clones hold about 0.2%. This specimen comes from a study of graft-versus-host responses after intestinal transplantation. Looking at the study overall: All of the recipients had induction that used anti-thymocyte globulin, then tacrolimus and steroids for roughly three years. Regarding the study as a whole: GvH clones occurred in recipient marrow; some first appeared in ileum or blood.

Germline loops: CDR1 ENHRY, CDR2 SYGVKD. V shed 0 bases, J shed 7 bases, and the junction held 6 bases outside the gene matches. The CDR3 length is 17 residues. This sequence originates from a human donor who received an intestinal transplant. The sample here was unstimulated CD4+ T cells sorted from spleen or lymph node cells, taken before intestinal transplant. The V gene is TRBV10-3, the J gene TRBJ2-1; 13 nucleotides line up with TRBD2. As DNA, the CDR3 is TGTGCCATCAGTGAGTCGCTGGGGACTAGCGGGAATAATGAGCAGTTCTTC. It codes for CAISESLGTSGNNEQFF.